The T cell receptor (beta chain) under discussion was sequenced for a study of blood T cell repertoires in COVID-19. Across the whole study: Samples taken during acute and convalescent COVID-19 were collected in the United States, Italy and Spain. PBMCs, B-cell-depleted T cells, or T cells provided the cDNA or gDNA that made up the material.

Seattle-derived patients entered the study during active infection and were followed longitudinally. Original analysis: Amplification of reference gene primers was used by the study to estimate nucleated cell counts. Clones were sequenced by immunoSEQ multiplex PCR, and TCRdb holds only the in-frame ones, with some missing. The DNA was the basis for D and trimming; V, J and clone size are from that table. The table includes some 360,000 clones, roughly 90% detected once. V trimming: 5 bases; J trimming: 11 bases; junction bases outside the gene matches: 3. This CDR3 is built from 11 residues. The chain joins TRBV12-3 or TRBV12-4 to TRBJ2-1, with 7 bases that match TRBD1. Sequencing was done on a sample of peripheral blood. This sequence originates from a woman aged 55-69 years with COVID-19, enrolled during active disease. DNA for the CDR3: TGTGCCAGCAGTGACAGGGCAAAGCAGTTCTTC. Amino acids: CASSDRAKQFF.